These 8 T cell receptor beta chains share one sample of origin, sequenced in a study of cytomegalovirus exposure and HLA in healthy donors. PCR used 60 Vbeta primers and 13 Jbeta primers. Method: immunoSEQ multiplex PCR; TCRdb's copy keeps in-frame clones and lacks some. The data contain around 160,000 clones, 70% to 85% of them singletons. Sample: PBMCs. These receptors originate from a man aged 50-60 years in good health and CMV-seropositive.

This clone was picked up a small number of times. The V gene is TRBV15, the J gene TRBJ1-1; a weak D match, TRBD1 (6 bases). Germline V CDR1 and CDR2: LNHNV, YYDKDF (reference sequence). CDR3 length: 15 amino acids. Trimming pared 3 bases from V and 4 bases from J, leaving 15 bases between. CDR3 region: CATSSAQGLGTEAFF. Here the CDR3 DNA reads TGTGCCACCAGCAGTGCTCAGGGGTTGGGCACTGAAGCTTTCTTT. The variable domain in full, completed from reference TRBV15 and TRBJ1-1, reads DAMVIQNPRYQVTQFGKPVTLSCSQTLNHNVMYWYQQKSSQAPKLLFHYYDKDFNNEADTPDNFQSRRPNTSFCFLDIRSPGLGDTAMYLCATSSAQGLGTEAFFGQGTRLTVV.

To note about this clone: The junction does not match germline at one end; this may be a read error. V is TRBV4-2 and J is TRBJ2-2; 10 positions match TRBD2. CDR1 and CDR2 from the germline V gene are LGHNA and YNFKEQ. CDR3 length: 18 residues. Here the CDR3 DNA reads TGTGCCAGCAGCCAAGATTCGGGAGCGGGGGGGCTCACCGAGGAGCTGTTTTTT. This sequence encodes CASSQDSGAGGLTEELFF.

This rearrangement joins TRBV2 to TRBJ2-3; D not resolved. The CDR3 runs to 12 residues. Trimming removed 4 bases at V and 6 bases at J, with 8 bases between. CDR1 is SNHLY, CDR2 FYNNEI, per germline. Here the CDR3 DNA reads TGTGCCAGCAGTGTCACGGGTGATACGCAGTATTTT. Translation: CASSVTGDTQYF. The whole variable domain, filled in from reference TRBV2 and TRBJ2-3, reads EPEVTQTPSHQVTQMGQEVILRCVPISNHLYFYWYRQILGQKVEFLVSFYNNEISEKSEIFDDQFSVERPDGSNFTLKIRSTKLEDSAMYFCASSVTGDTQYFGPGTRLTVL.

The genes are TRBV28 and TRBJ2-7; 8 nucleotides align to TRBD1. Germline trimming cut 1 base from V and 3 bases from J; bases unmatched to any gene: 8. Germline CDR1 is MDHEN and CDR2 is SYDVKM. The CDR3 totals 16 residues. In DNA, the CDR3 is TGTGCCAGCAGTTTATCCCCCAGGACAGGGAGCTACGAGCAGTACTTC. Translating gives CASSLSPRTGSYEQYF.

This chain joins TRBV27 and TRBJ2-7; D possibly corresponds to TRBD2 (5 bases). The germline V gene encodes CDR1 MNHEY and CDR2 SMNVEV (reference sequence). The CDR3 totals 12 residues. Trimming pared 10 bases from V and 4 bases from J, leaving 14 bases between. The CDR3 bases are TGTGCCACCACGGGGATCGGGTACGAGCAGTACTTC. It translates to CATTGIGYEQYF.

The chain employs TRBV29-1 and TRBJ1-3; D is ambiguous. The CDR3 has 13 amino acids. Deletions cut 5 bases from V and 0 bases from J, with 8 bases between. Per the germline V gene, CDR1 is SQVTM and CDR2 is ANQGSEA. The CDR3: CSVIYRSGNTIYF. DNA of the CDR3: TGCAGCGTTATCTACCGCTCTGGAAACACCATATATTTT.

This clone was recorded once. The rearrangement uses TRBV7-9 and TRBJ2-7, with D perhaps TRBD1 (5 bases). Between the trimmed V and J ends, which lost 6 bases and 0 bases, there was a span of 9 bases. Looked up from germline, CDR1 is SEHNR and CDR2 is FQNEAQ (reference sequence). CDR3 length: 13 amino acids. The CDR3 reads CASRGQGSYEQYF. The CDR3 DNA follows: TGTGCCAGCAGGGGGCAGGGCTCCTACGAGCAGTACTTC.

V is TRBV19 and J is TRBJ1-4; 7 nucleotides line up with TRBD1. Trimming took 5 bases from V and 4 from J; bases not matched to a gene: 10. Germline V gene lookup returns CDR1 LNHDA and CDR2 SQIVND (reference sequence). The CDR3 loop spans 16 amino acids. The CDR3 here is CASSEAIQGSNEKLFF. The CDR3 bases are TGTGCCAGTAGTGAGGCCATACAGGGGAGTAATGAAAAACTGTTTTTT.